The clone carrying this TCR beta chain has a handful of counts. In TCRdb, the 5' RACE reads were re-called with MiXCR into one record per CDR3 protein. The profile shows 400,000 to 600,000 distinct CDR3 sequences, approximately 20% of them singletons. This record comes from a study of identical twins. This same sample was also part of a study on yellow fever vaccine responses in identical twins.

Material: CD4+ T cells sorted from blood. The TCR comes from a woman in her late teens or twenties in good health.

The CDR3 nucleotides read TGCAGTGCCGGATCTCGGGACAATGCCTACAATGAGCAGTTCTTC. Encoded protein: CSAGSRDNAYNEQFF. This chain joins TRBV20-1 and TRBJ2-1; TRBD1 might be the D (6 bases). The germline V and J ends were trimmed by 6 bases and 2 bases, with 17 bases remaining between them. The CDR3 sequence is 15 residues long. CDR1 and CDR2 from the germline V gene are DFQATT and SNEGSKA (reference sequence).